This entry concerns a single TCR beta chain. The clone's antigen remains unknown. Per-base quality was not reported, and no clone a single base away is much larger than it. These data belong to a study of post-analysis software for immune sequencing data (dated by TCRdb to about 2015). With regard to the full study: Disease courses on record covered relapsing-remitting, secondary progressive and progressive-relapsing multiple sclerosis, though some patients had no subtype annotation. A subset of samples was prepared in parallel using single-end sample barcoding, then pooled and co-amplified after Illumina adapter ligation. The multiple sclerosis patient repertoires were compared with ten to eleven previously published healthy control repertoires from donors aged roughly 6 to 27 years. Study-wide conclusions, independent of this receptor: The control group was slightly older than the multiple sclerosis patient group. Normalized Chao1 diversity was significantly lower in multiple sclerosis patients than controls, suggesting substantial peripheral T-cell clonal expansion. Direct clustering with F measure showed strong co-clustering of samples prepared in the same batch, prompting a batch-effect correction. Patients showed significantly higher frequencies than controls for about 5 TRBV segments, among them TRBV5-6, TRBV5-1 and TRBV20-1.

In the paper's terms, the time point label means: second blood draw from one MS patient after hematopoietic stem cell transplantation. TCR beta repertoires were profiled from peripheral blood of 13 young patients with multiple sclerosis to demonstrate the VDJtools post-analysis software. The multiple sclerosis patients were children and adolescents between roughly 6 and 17 years of age. In the germline V gene, CDR1 corresponds to MNHEY and CDR2 to SVGAGI. The CDR3 sequence holds 14 residues, the cysteine and phenylalanine included. The retained sequence is limited to the CDR3, 42 bases, with the frame set at the first base. V is reduced by 7 bases and J by 7 bases, leaving a spacing of 19 bases between them. The method was PCR. The run used an Illumina HiSeq 2500. To reduce PCR and sequencing biases, unique molecular identifiers were built into the TCR beta cDNA libraries. About 500,000 cDNA molecules were obtained per 1 to 10 million input T cells, so each molecule approximated one T cell. The patient libraries were prepared and sequenced using the same protocol as the earlier healthy control dataset. Samples belonging to the same batch were prepared together, multiplexed and sequenced on a shared HiSeq lane. For the original study's pipeline: MIGEC was used to process the raw barcoded reads, and molecular identifier groups with only a single read were discarded before consensus assembly and CDR3 extraction. VDJtools was used for post-analysis of the clonotype tables, with diversity normalized by down-sampling every dataset to the smallest sample size. In repertoire overlap clustering, CDR3 amino acid sequences, but not nucleotide sequences, were matched to correct batch-related cross-sample contamination. In TCRdb, the public reads were trimmed at Q25 with fastp and aligned with MiXCR, with productive beta chains retained. CDR3 protein sequences are deduplicated, and each keeps its most common genes and DNA. The V and J calls and clone size come from TCRdb's table, not from the authors' own analysis. For this sample there are about 160,000 distinct CDR3 sequences; approximately 35% appear just once. The ten largest clones represent 28% of the sample.

The receptor was isolated from a girl aged 5 to 17 with multiple sclerosis. Donor details come from another sample of the same person, matched by shared clones. The source material was blood, sampled after autologous hematopoietic stem cell transplantation. The V and J genes are TRBV6-5 and TRBJ1-2, with TRBD1 as a weak D call on 5 bases. The CDR3 protein is CASTWGGSRSGYTF. At the DNA level, the sequence is TGTGCCAGCACCTGGGGCGGCTCTAGAAGTGGCTACACCTTC.